The present T cell receptor beta chain was sequenced within a study of blood T cell repertoires in COVID-19. Study as a whole: Sources were T cells, B-cell-depleted T cells, or PBMCs; the material itself was cDNA or gDNA.

Trimming left V 1 base short and J 4 bases short, with 19 bases between. Germline lookup yields CDR1 SGHDN and CDR2 FVKESK. The CDR3 spans 17 residues. TCRdb keeps only in-frame clones here, not all; method: immunoSEQ multiplex PCR. The table lists tens of thousands of clones, roughly 75% of them singletons. This chain uses TRBV14 with TRBJ2-5, with D possibly matching TRBD2 (5 bases). Sequencing was performed on peripheral blood. This TCR derives from a woman aged 45-59 years with acute or convalescent COVID-19. This CDR3 is CASSQGPSRRRLETQYF. The CDR3 nucleotides are TGTGCCAGCAGCCAAGGGCCTAGCCGACGACGTTTAGAGACCCAGTACTTC.